The clone carrying this T cell receptor (beta chain) was counted at least ten times. The antigen is not known. Sequencing used immunoSEQ multiplex PCR; TCRdb keeps in-frame clones, though not all of them. The specimen gives tens of thousands of clones without singletons; the ten biggest hold 1.5%. This sample stems from a study of T cells after posttransplantation cyclophosphamide. The CDR3 is 16 residues long. Trimming removed 3 bases from V and 5 bases from J, with 18 bases in between. The V gene's germline CDR1 is SGHRS and CDR2 YFSETQ. Study-level results: Recipient CMV seropositivity and CMV reactivation strongly tracked TRB clonality. Later blood repertoires were often dominated by clones from the donor CD8+ memory compartment. Blood and skin or GI T cell repertoires showed limited TRB overlap.

This TCR was sampled from a man aged 50 to 60 in good health, CMV-negative, and a related stem cell transplant donor. The chain couples TRBV5-1 to TRBJ2-1; D is undetermined. Material: PBMCs. Here the CDR3 reads CASSWAGTEIHNEQFF. The CDR3 DNA reads as TGCGCCAGCAGCTGGGCCGGCACAGAGATCCACAATGAGCAGTTCTTC. Drawing the rest from reference TRBV5-1 and TRBJ2-1, the complete variable domain is KAGVTQTPRYLIKTRGQQVTLSCSPISGHRSVSWYQQTPGQGLQFLFEYFSETQRNKGNFPGRFSGRQFSNSRSEMNVSTLELGDSALYLCASSWAGTEIHNEQFFGPGTRLTVL.